This is a list of T cell receptor beta chains from one sample in a study of patients and donors after allogeneic stem cell transplantation. TCRdb reanalysed the RT-PCR reads using MiXCR and keeps one entry per CDR3 protein. The table includes about 960,000 distinct CDR3 sequences, over 15% detected once. The sample consisted of blood, either unsorted or a sorted T cell fraction (not recorded which). These receptors came from a human donor who was either an allogeneic HSCT recipient or a stem cell or donor lymphocyte infusion donor (not recorded which). It is not recorded whose cells these are; they may come from a transplant donor. Both conserved end residues are part of each CDR3. Fields, in order: D gene, clone size, V gene, J gene, CDR3 protein, CDR3 DNA. A D gene is named only where the DNA matches it firmly. Size is omitted from some rows. Given values are once, few, many or a class for expanded clones.

D gene: -; clone size: few; V gene: TRBV28; J gene: TRBJ2-7; CDR3 protein: CASSTGQPYEQYF; CDR3 DNA: TGTGCCAGCAGTACCGGACAGCCCTACGAGCAGTACTTC
D gene: -; clone size: -; V gene: TRBV6-6; J gene: TRBJ2-3; CDR3 protein: CASRIGGTQYF; CDR3 DNA: TGTGCCAGCAGGATTGGGGGTACGCAGTATTTT
D gene: -; clone size: -; V gene: TRBV7-3; J gene: TRBJ2-3; CDR3 protein: CASSQRRGDTDTQYF; CDR3 DNA: TGTGCCAGCAGCCAAAGGCGGGGTGACACAGATACGCAGTATTTT
D gene: TRBD2; clone size: -; V gene: TRBV5-1; J gene: TRBJ2-5; CDR3 protein: CASGTSGGQETQYF; CDR3 DNA: TGCGCCAGCGGGACTAGCGGGGGCCAAGAGACCCAGTACTTC
D gene: -; clone size: -; V gene: TRBV20-1; J gene: TRBJ2-5; CDR3 protein: CSAKDEAETQYF; CDR3 DNA: TGCAGTGCTAAGGACGAGGCCGAGACCCAGTACTTC
D gene: TRBD1; clone size: few; V gene: TRBV5-1; J gene: TRBJ2-3; CDR3 protein: CASRTGGQDTQYF; CDR3 DNA: TGCGCCAGCAGGACAGGGGGCCAAGATACGCAGTATTTT
D gene: -; clone size: few; V gene: TRBV12-3/TRBV12-4; J gene: TRBJ2-3; CDR3 protein: CASSPRGSNSQYF; CDR3 DNA: TGTGCCAGCAGTCCCCGGGGTAGTAATTCGCAGTATTTT
D gene: TRBD1; clone size: -; V gene: TRBV6-2/TRBV6-3; J gene: TRBJ2-3; CDR3 protein: CASSWDRTSTDTQYF; CDR3 DNA: TGTGCCAGCAGTTGGGACAGAACCAGCACAGATACGCAGTATTTT
D gene: TRBD2; clone size: few; V gene: TRBV5-1; J gene: TRBJ2-1; CDR3 protein: CASSPKREYYNEQFF; CDR3 DNA: TGCGCCAGCAGCCCTAAGCGGGAATATTACAATGAGCAGTTCTTC
D gene: TRBD1; clone size: many; V gene: TRBV24-1; J gene: TRBJ2-2; CDR3 protein: CATSEAGTGRTGELFF; CDR3 DNA: TGTGCCACCAGTGAGGCCGGGACAGGGAGGACCGGGGAGCTGTTTTTT
D gene: TRBD2; clone size: -; V gene: TRBV7-7; J gene: TRBJ2-1; CDR3 protein: CASSLDVAGVNNEQFF; CDR3 DNA: TGTGCCAGCAGCTTAGATGTAGCGGGAGTCAACAATGAGCAGTTCTTC
D gene: -; clone size: many; V gene: TRBV5-1; J gene: TRBJ2-1; CDR3 protein: CASSVGGRENEQFF; CDR3 DNA: TGCGCCAGCAGCGTGGGAGGACGAGAAAATGAGCAGTTCTTC
D gene: -; clone size: few; V gene: TRBV6-1; J gene: TRBJ1-2; CDR3 protein: CASSEAVRSSYGYTF; CDR3 DNA: TGTGCCAGCAGTGAAGCGGTGAGGAGTTCCTATGGCTACACCTTC
D gene: -; clone size: few; V gene: TRBV5-1; J gene: TRBJ1-1; CDR3 protein: CASSELLNTEAFF; CDR3 DNA: TGCGCCAGCAGCGAACTGTTGAACACTGAAGCTTTCTTT
D gene: TRBD1; clone size: -; V gene: TRBV7-9; J gene: TRBJ2-5; CDR3 protein: CASGRQGQETQYF; CDR3 DNA: TGTGCCAGCGGGCGACAGGGTCAAGAGACCCAGTACTTC
D gene: TRBD1; clone size: -; V gene: TRBV4-2; J gene: TRBJ2-7; CDR3 protein: CASSLRTGEYEQYF; CDR3 DNA: TGTGCCAGCAGCCTAAGGACAGGGGAGTACGAGCAGTACTTC
D gene: TRBD2; clone size: -; V gene: TRBV4-1; J gene: TRBJ2-5; CDR3 protein: CASSQAYPREAETQYF; CDR3 DNA: TGCGCCAGCAGCCAAGCTTACCCCCGGGAGGCAGAGACCCAGTACTTC
D gene: -; clone size: -; V gene: TRBV12-3/TRBV12-4; J gene: TRBJ2-7; CDR3 protein: CASSPGTVGAEQYF; CDR3 DNA: TGTGCCAGCAGTCCCGGGACGGTGGGAGCAGAGCAGTACTTC
D gene: -; clone size: many; V gene: TRBV12-3/TRBV12-4; J gene: TRBJ1-4; CDR3 protein: CASSLTTEKLFF; CDR3 DNA: TGTGCCAGCAGTTTGACCACTGAAAAACTGTTTTTT
D gene: TRBD1; clone size: -; V gene: TRBV12-3/TRBV12-4; J gene: TRBJ2-3; CDR3 protein: CASIPRDRGSDTQYF; CDR3 DNA: TGTGCCAGCATCCCCCGGGACAGGGGTTCAGATACGCAGTATTTT
D gene: TRBD1; clone size: -; V gene: TRBV30; J gene: TRBJ1-6; CDR3 protein: CAWRDRGSPLHF; CDR3 DNA: TGTGCCTGGAGGGACAGGGGCTCACCCCTCCACTTT
D gene: -; clone size: -; V gene: TRBV11-3; J gene: TRBJ2-1; CDR3 protein: CASSLDHQGNEQFF; CDR3 DNA: TGTGCCAGCAGCTTAGATCACCAGGGGAATGAGCAGTTCTTC
D gene: TRBD1; clone size: -; V gene: TRBV20-1; J gene: TRBJ2-7; CDR3 protein: CSALDRGLYEQYF; CDR3 DNA: TGCAGTGCCCTGGACAGGGGGCTTTACGAGCAGTACTTC
D gene: -; clone size: few; V gene: TRBV12-3/TRBV12-4; J gene: TRBJ2-2; CDR3 protein: CASSSGSMYGELFF; CDR3 DNA: TGTGCCAGCAGCTCGGGAAGTATGTACGGGGAGCTGTTTTTT
D gene: -; clone size: many; V gene: TRBV12-3/TRBV12-4; J gene: TRBJ1-2; CDR3 protein: CASSPKGSTSNYGYTF; CDR3 DNA: TGTGCCAGCAGTCCCAAGGGCTCCACCTCTAACTATGGCTACACCTTC
D gene: TRBD1; clone size: -; V gene: TRBV7-6; J gene: TRBJ1-2; CDR3 protein: CASSLTDRGVYGYTF; CDR3 DNA: TGTGCCAGCAGCTTAACGGACAGGGGGGTATATGGCTACACCTTC
D gene: -; clone size: once; V gene: TRBV4-1; J gene: TRBJ1-3; CDR3 protein: CASSQGISGNTIYF; CDR3 DNA: TGCGCCAGCAGCCAGGGTATATCTGGAAACACCATATATTTT
D gene: -; clone size: -; V gene: TRBV7-2; J gene: TRBJ2-7; CDR3 protein: CASSNPLASAYEQYF; CDR3 DNA: TGTGCCAGCAGCAACCCTCTAGCGTCGGCCTACGAGCAGTACTTC